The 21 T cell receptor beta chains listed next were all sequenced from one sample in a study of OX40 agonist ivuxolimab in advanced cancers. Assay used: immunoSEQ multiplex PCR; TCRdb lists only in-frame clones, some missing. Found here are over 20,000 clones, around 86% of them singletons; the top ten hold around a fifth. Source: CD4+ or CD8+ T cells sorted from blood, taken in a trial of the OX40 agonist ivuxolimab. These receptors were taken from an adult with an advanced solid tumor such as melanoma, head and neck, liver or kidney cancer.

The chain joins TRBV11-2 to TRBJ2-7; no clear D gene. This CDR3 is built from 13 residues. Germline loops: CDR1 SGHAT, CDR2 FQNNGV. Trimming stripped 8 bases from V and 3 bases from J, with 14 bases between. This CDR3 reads CASWEGQNYEQYF. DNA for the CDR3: TGTGCCAGCTGGGAAGGGCAGAACTACGAGCAGTACTTC.

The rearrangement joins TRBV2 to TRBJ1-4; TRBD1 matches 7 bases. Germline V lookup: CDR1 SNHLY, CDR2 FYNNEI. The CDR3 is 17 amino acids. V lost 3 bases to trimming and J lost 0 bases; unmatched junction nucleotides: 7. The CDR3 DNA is TGTGCCAGCAGTGATCCCCACACAGGGGCAACTAATGAAAAACTGTTTTTT. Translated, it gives CASSDPHTGATNEKLFF.

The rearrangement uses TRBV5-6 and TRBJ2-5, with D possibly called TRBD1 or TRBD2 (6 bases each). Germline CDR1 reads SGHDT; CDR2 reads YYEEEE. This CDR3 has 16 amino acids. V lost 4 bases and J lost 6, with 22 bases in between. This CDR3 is CASSHFYQGTEQTQYF. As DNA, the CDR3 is TGTGCCAGCAGCCACTTCTACCAGGGGACTGAACAGACCCAGTACTTC.

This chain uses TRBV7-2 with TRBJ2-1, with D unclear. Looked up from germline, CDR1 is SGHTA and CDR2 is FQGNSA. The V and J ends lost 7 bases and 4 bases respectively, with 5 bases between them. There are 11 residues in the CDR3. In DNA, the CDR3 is TGTGCCAGCACCACGTACAATGAGCAGTTCTTC. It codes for CASTTYNEQFF.

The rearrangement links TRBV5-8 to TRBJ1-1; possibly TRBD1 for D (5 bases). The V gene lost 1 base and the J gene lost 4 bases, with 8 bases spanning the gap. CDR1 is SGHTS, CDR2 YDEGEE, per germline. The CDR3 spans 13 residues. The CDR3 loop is CASSLRGITEAFF. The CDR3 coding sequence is TGTGCCAGCAGCTTGCGGGGGATCACTGAAGCTTTCTTT.

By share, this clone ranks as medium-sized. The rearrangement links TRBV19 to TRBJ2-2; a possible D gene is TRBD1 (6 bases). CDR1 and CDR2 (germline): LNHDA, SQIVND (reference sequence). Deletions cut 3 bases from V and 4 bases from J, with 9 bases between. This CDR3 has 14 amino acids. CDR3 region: CASSIGRGTGELFF. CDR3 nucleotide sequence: TGTGCCAGTAGTATTGGCAGGGGCACCGGGGAGCTGTTTTTT.

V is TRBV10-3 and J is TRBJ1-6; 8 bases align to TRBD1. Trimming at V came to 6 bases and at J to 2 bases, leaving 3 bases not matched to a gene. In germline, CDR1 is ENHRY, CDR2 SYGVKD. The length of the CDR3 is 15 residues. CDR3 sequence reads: CAISDRGTYNSPLHF. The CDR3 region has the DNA TGTGCCATCAGCGACAGGGGAACCTATAATTCACCCCTCCACTTT.

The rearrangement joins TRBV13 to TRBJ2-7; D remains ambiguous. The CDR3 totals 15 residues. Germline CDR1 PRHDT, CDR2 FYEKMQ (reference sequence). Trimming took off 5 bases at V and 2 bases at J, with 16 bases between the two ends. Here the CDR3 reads CASSNNLSPTYEQYF. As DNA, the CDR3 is TGTGCCAGCAGCAACAACCTAAGTCCCACCTACGAGCAGTACTTC.

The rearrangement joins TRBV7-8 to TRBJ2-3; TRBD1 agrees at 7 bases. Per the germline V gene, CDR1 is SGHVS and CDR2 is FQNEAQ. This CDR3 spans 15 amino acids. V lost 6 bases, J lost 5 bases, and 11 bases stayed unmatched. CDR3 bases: TGTGCCAGCAGGAGGACCGGGACAGTCTTAGATACGCAGTATTTT. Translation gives CASRRTGTVLDTQYF.

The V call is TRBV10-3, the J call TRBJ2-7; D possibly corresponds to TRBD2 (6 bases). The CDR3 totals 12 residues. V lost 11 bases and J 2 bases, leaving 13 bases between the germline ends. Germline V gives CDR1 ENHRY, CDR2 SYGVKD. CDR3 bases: TGTGCCTCGGGAGCCCAGGCCTACGAGCAGTACTTC. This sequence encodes CASGAQAYEQYF.

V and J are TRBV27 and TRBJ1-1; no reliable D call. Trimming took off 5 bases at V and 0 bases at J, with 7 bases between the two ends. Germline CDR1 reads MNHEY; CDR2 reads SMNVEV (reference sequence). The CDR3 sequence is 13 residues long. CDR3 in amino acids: CASSSTVNTEAFF. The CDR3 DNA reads TGTGCCAGCAGTAGTACGGTGAACACTGAAGCTTTCTTT.

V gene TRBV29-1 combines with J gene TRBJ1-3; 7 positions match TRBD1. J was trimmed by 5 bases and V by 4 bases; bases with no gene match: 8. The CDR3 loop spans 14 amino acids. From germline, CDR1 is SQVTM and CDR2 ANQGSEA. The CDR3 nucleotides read TGCAGCGTTGGGACGGAGGACAGGCGAAACACCATATATTTT. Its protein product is CSVGTEDRRNTIYF. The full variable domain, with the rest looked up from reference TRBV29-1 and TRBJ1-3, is SAVISQKPSRDICQRGTSLTIQCQVDSQVTMMFWYRQQPGQSLTLIATANQGSEATYESGFVIDKFPISRPNLTFSTLTVSNMSPEDSSIYLCSVGTEDRRNTIYFGEGSWLTVV.

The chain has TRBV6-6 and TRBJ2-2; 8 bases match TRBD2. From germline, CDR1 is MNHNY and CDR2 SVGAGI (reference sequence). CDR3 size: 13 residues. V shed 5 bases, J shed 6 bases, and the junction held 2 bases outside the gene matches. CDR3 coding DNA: TGTGCCAGCAGTCCCGGGGGGGCCGGGGAGCTGTTTTTT. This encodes CASSPGGAGELFF.

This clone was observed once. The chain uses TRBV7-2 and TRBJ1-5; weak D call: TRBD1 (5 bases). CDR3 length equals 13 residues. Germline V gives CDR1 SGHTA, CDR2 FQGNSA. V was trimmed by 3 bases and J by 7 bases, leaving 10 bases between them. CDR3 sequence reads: CASSLGRGQPQHF. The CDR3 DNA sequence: TGTGCCAGCAGCTTGGGGAGGGGCCAGCCCCAGCATTTT.

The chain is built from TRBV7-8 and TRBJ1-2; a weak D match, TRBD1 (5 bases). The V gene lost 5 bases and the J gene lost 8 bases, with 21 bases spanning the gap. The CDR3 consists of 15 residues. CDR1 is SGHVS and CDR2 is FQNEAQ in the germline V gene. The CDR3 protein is CASSTRQLLLAGYTF. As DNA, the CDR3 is TGTGCCAGCAGCACCCGACAGTTACTTTTGGCGGGCTACACCTTC. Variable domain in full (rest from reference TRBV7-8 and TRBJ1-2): GAGVSQSPRYKVAKRGQDVALRCDPISGHVSLFWYQQALGQGPEFLTYFQNEAQLDKSGLPSDRFFAERPEGSVSTLKIQRTQQEDSAVYLCASSTRQLLLAGYTFGSGTRLTVV.

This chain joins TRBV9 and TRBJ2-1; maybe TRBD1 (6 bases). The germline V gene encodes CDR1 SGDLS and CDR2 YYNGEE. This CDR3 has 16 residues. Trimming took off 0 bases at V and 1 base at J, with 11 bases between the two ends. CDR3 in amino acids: CASSVEGEISYNEQFF. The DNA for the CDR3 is TGTGCCAGCAGCGTAGAGGGGGAGATTTCCTACAATGAGCAGTTCTTC.

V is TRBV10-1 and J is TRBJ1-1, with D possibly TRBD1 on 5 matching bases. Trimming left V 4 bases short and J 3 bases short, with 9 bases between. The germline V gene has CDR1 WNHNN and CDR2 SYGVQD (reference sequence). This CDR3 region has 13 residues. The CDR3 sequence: CASSGGWDTEAFF. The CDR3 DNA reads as TGCGCCAGCAGTGGGGGGTGGGACACTGAAGCTTTCTTT.

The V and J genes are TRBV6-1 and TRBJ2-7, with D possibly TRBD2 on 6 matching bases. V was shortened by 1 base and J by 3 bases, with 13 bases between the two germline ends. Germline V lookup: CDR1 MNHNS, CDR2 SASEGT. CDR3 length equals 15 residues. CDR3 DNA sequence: TGTGCCAGCAGTGAAGTCCCCCTCGGGGGCTACGAGCAGTACTTC. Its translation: CASSEVPLGGYEQYF.

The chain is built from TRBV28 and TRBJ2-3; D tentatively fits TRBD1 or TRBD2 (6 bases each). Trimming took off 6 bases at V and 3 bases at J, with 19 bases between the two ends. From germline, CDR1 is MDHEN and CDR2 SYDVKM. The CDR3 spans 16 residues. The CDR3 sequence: CASSPGAGLETDTQYF. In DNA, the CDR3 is TGTGCCAGCAGCCCGGGGGCAGGCTTAGAGACAGATACGCAGTATTTT.

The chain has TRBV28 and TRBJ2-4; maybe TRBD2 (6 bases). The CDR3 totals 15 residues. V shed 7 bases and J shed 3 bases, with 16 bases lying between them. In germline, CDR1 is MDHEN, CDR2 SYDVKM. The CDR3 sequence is CASNAGGFGKNIQYF. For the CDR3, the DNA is TGTGCCAGCAATGCCGGGGGTTTTGGCAAAAACATTCAGTACTTC.

The CDR3 here is CASSQRDGGIYGYTF. The CDR3 DNA reads as TGCGCCAGCAGCCAGAGGGATGGGGGTATCTATGGCTACACCTTC. V and J are TRBV4-1 and TRBJ1-2; a weak D match, TRBD1 (5 bases). V was trimmed by 3 bases and J by 4 bases, leaving 15 bases between them. The germline gives CDR1 MGHRA, CDR2 YSYEKL. The CDR3 has 15 residues.